This T cell receptor (beta chain) was captured by sequencing in a study of T cell changes during pregnancy in multiple sclerosis. Profiled with immunoSEQ multiplex PCR; TCRdb holds only in-frame clones, not every one. The sample records 50,000 to 75,000 clones, 85% to 95% being singletons. The sequence was collected from a female donor with multiple sclerosis, enrolled in a pregnancy study. The material sequenced was CD8+ T cells from peripheral blood mononuclear cells, taken in the third trimester of pregnancy.

The CDR3 DNA reads TGTGCCAGCAGTTCAGGGGGCGAAGCTCAGCCCCAGCATTTT. It translates to CASSSGGEAQPQHF. The V gene is TRBV6-5, the J gene TRBJ1-5; 8 nucleotides align to TRBD1. Per germline, CDR1 MNHEY and CDR2 SVGAGI. The CDR3 loop spans 14 amino acids. V dropped 4 bases and J dropped 6; count of bases not matched to a gene: 5.